The 14 T cell receptor beta chains listed next were all sequenced from one sample in a study of cytomegalovirus exposure and HLA in healthy donors. The PCR employed 60 Vbeta primers together with 13 Jbeta primers. Sequencing was performed with immunoSEQ multiplex PCR; in TCRdb, only in-frame clones are kept and a portion is missing. The sample has about 160,000 clones, 65% to 85% seen once. The sample was PBMCs. The receptors shown here come from a man aged 45-65 years in good health and CMV-seropositive.

The CDR3 sequence: CASSTGTVVPNYGYTF. CDR3 DNA: TGTGCCAGTAGTACGGGGACAGTCGTGCCTAACTATGGCTACACCTTC. The chain has TRBV19 and TRBJ1-2; 7 positions agree with TRBD1. This CDR3 comprises 16 residues. Germline-derived CDR1 and CDR2 are LNHDA and SQIVND (reference sequence). Losses at the gene ends were 4 bases for V and 0 bases for J; bases not matched to a gene: 8.

This chain joins TRBV5-5 and TRBJ2-7, with 9 bases aligning to TRBD1. Germline V gives CDR1 SGHKS, CDR2 YYEKEE (reference sequence). The trim removed 4 bases at V and 3 bases at J, leaving 5 bases unmatched. The CDR3 consists of 14 residues. The CDR3 region has the DNA TGTGCCAGCAGCCTCCGGGACAGGGACTACGAGCAGTACTTC. It yields the protein CASSLRDRDYEQYF. The whole variable domain, filled in from reference TRBV5-5 and TRBJ2-7, reads DAGVTQSPTHLIKTRGQQVTLRCSPISGHKSVSWYQQVLGQGPQFIFQYYEKEERGRGNFPDRFSARQFPNYSSELNVNALLLGDSALYLCASSLRDRDYEQYFGPGTRLTVT.

The chain carries TRBV29-1 and TRBJ2-1, with 8 bases matching TRBD2. Germline CDR1 reads SQVTM; CDR2 reads ANQGSEA. This CDR3 spans 15 amino acids. With V trimmed by 8 bases and J by 5 bases, 14 bases remained unmatched. The DNA of the CDR3 is TGCAGCACCCTCGGGGGGGAGGCCAAGCACAATGAGCAGTTCTTC. Its translation is CSTLGGEAKHNEQFF.

This clone showed up just once. The V and J genes are TRBV29-1 and TRBJ1-5; a possible D gene is TRBD1 (5 bases). This CDR3 region has 13 residues. Deletions cut 7 bases from V and 7 bases from J, with 17 bases between. Germline CDR1 SQVTM, CDR2 ANQGSEA. For the CDR3, the DNA is TGCAGCGCCTCCGGGGGGATTCTACAGCCCCAGCATTTT. Its protein is CSASGGILQPQHF.

This chain connects TRBV7-3 to TRBJ2-5, with a weak D call TRBD2 (5 bases). Per the germline V gene, CDR1 is SGHTA and CDR2 is FQGTGA. CDR3 length: 14 residues. Trimming left V 3 bases short and J 5 bases short, with 13 bases between. CDR3: CASSLAGLGETQYF. CDR3 nucleotide sequence: TGTGCCAGCAGCTTGGCGGGCCTGGGGGAGACCCAGTACTTC.

The V call is TRBV6-5, the J call TRBJ1-5; tentative D call: TRBD1 (6 bases). This CDR3 comprises 13 residues. Germline lookup yields CDR1 MNHEY and CDR2 SVGAGI. The V and J ends lost 5 bases and 7 bases respectively, with 12 bases between them. This chain's CDR3 is CASSLTRGQPQHF. CDR3 nucleotides: TGTGCCAGCAGTCTCACTAGGGGGCAGCCCCAGCATTTT.

In regard to this clone: Other nucleotide sequences in the sample specify the same CDR3. This chain joins TRBV5-1 and TRBJ2-7, with D unresolved. The V gene lost 1 base and the J gene lost 3 bases, with 5 bases spanning the gap. CDR1 is SGHRS and CDR2 is YFSETQ in the germline V gene. CDR3 length equals 12 residues. The CDR3 nucleotides are TGCGCCAGCAGCTTGCCTAGCTACGAGCAGTACTTC. The encoded protein is CASSLPSYEQYF.

The chain uses TRBV13 and TRBJ2-7, with a possible D match to TRBD1 (5 bases). V lost 4 bases, J lost 3 bases, and 13 bases lay in between. CDR3 length: 14 residues. Germline V gene sequence: CDR1 PRHDT, CDR2 FYEKMQ (reference sequence). CDR3 sequence reads: CASSYREGVYEQYF. The CDR3 DNA reads TGTGCCAGCAGCTATAGGGAAGGGGTCTACGAGCAGTACTTC.

V gene TRBV19 combines with J gene TRBJ1-1; unclear D gene. With 5 bases removed from V and 3 bases from J, the gap between germline ends came to 19 bases. CDR1 is LNHDA and CDR2 is SQIVND in the germline V gene (reference sequence). The CDR3 is 16 residues long. In nucleotides, the CDR3 is TGTGCCAGTAGTGCCTCATTGAGGCTACCCGACACTGAAGCTTTCTTT. Amino acid sequence: CASSASLRLPDTEAFF.

The chain combines TRBV9 with TRBJ1-4; D unresolved. Between the trimmed V and J ends, which lost 1 base and 13 bases, there was a span of 17 bases. This CDR3 has 14 amino acids. Germline V CDR1 and CDR2: SGDLS, YYNGEE. The CDR3 sequence: CASSVTSVAATLFF. DNA of the CDR3: TGTGCCAGCAGCGTAACTTCAGTGGCAGCGACACTGTTTTTT.

The count of this clone is one. The chain couples TRBV7-9 to TRBJ2-7; 7 nucleotides align to TRBD1. Germline V lookup: CDR1 SEHNR, CDR2 FQNEAQ (reference sequence). The trim removed 7 bases at V and 0 bases at J, leaving 6 bases unmatched. The length of the CDR3 is 14 residues. The CDR3 protein is CASTGQSDSYEQYF. CDR3 sequence (DNA): TGTGCCAGCACGGGACAGTCCGACTCCTACGAGCAGTACTTC. Combining the CDR3 with reference TRBV7-9 and TRBJ2-7 gives the whole variable domain DTGVSQNPRHKITKRGQNVTFRCDPISEHNRLYWYRQTLGQGPEFLTYFQNEAQLEKSRLLSDRFSAERPKGSFSTLEIQRTEQGDSAMYLCASTGQSDSYEQYFGPGTRLTVT.

This chain connects TRBV30 to TRBJ1-5; D gene uncertain. Between the trimmed V and J ends, which lost 2 bases and 5 bases, there was a span of 10 bases. Germline CDR1 and CDR2: GTSNPN and SVGIG (reference sequence). The CDR3 has 13 residues. The CDR3 DNA reads TGTGCCTGGAGTCCCGGGGTTTATCAGCCCCAGCATTTT. Translation gives CAWSPGVYQPQHF.

This clone was found a few times. This rearrangement joins TRBV7-2 to TRBJ2-1, with TRBD2 matching over 7 bases. The CDR3 sequence is 15 residues long. CDR1 SGHTA and CDR2 FQGNSA come from the germline V gene. V lost 1 base and J lost 4; bases outside the gene matches: 4. The CDR3 reads CASSLGNGGYNEQFF. The CDR3 bases are TGTGCCAGCAGCTTAGGGAACGGGGGGTACAATGAGCAGTTCTTC.

The chain couples TRBV6-5 to TRBJ2-1, with D perhaps matching TRBD2 (6 bases). Trimming left V 7 bases short and J 1 base short, with 14 bases between. Germline CDR1 reads MNHEY; CDR2 reads SVGAGI. The CDR3 covers 15 residues. Here the CDR3 reads CASNSGVGSYNEQFF. Here the CDR3 DNA reads TGTGCCAGCAATTCGGGGGTTGGGTCCTACAATGAGCAGTTCTTC.